These 10 T cell receptor beta chains came from one sample sequenced in a study of OX40 agonist ivuxolimab in advanced cancers. TCRdb keeps only in-frame clones here, not all; method: immunoSEQ multiplex PCR. The sample has approximately 65,000 clones; 87% are singletons. This specimen consisted of CD4+ or CD8+ T cells sorted from blood, obtained in a trial of the OX40 agonist ivuxolimab. The receptors stem from an adult with an advanced solid tumor such as melanoma, head and neck, liver or kidney cancer.

In this sample, this clone turned up a few times. J is TRBJ2-1 and V is TRBV30; D not certain. Trimming stripped 3 bases from V and 11 bases from J, with 14 bases between. The CDR3 has 12 residues. Per the germline V gene, CDR1 is GTSNPN and CDR2 is SVGIG (reference sequence). CDR3 region: CAWRESWIQQFF. Here the CDR3 DNA reads TGTGCCTGGAGGGAATCTTGGATTCAGCAGTTCTTC.

CDR3 in DNA: TGTGCCAGCTCCCGGGGAGAGTGGACAGATACGCAGTATTTT. Encoded protein: CASSRGEWTDTQYF. The chain uses TRBV18 and TRBJ2-3; D possibly corresponds to TRBD2 (5 bases). Looked up from germline, CDR1 is KGHSH and CDR2 is LQKENI. V lost 6 bases and J 3 bases, leaving 13 bases between the germline ends. The CDR3 runs 14 residues.

The genes are TRBV10-3 and TRBJ2-3; D remains unclear. V lost 6 bases and J lost 3, with 13 bases in between. Germline CDR1 is ENHRY and CDR2 is SYGVKD. The CDR3 consists of 14 residues. CDR3 loop: CAISEKRFTDTQYF. The CDR3 DNA reads TGTGCCATCAGCGAGAAAAGGTTTACAGATACGCAGTATTTT.

The chain combines TRBV2 with TRBJ2-4, with TRBD1 as a possible D gene (5 bases). Between the trimmed V and J ends, which lost 5 bases and 0 bases, there was a span of 5 bases. The germline gives CDR1 SNHLY, CDR2 FYNNEI. CDR3 length equals 13 residues. CDR3 in DNA: TGTGCCAGCAGTCAGGGAGCCAAAAACATTCAGTACTTC. This codes for CASSQGAKNIQYF.

The chain carries TRBV6-5 and TRBJ2-7, with 9 bases lining up with TRBD1. The V gene's germline CDR1 is MNHEY and CDR2 SVGAGI. The CDR3 is made up of 14 amino acids. The junction had 3 bases not matched to a gene; V was cut back by 6 bases and J by 0 bases. The CDR3 here is CASSRDRDSYEQYF. The CDR3 nucleotides are TGTGCCAGCAGCCGGGACAGGGACTCCTACGAGCAGTACTTC.

The chain recombines TRBV19 with TRBJ1-1; D possibly corresponds to TRBD1 (6 bases). Germline V gives CDR1 LNHDA, CDR2 SQIVND (reference sequence). This CDR3 contains 16 residues. V was pared by 3 bases and J by 4 bases, with 18 bases between. The CDR3 loop reads CASSIGGRDRGTEAFF. For the CDR3, the DNA is TGTGCCAGTAGTATCGGGGGGCGGGACCGAGGCACTGAAGCTTTCTTT. Combining the CDR3 with reference TRBV19 and TRBJ1-1 gives the whole variable domain DGGITQSPKYLFRKEGQNVTLSCEQNLNHDAMYWYRQDPGQGLRLIYYSQIVNDFQKGDIAEGYSVSREKKESFPLTVTSAQKNPTAFYLCASSIGGRDRGTEAFFGQGTRLTVV.

CDR3 nucleotide sequence: TGTGCCAGCAAGAACGGCAGGGGACGGGGCACCGGGGAGCTGTTTTTT. It is translated as CASKNGRGRGTGELFF. The chain links TRBV11-2 to TRBJ2-2, with D perhaps matching TRBD1 (6 bases). The ends were cut back, 7 bases at V and 4 bases at J, with 19 bases in the middle. Germline CDR1 SGHAT, CDR2 FQNNGV. This CDR3 is 16 amino acids long.

This clone has only a few counts. The chain is built from TRBV7-9 and TRBJ1-5; D is possibly TRBD1 (6 bases). V lost 5 bases and J 4 bases, leaving 15 bases between the germline ends. There are 15 residues in the CDR3. The V gene's germline CDR1 is SEHNR and CDR2 FQNEAQ (reference sequence). The CDR3 loop reads CASSPRGGANQPQHF. The DNA of the CDR3 is TGTGCCAGCAGCCCCCGGGGGGGGGCTAATCAGCCCCAGCATTTT. The entire variable domain, with the rest obtained from reference TRBV7-9 and TRBJ1-5, is as follows: DTGVSQNPRHKITKRGQNVTFRCDPISEHNRLYWYRQTLGQGPEFLTYFQNEAQLEKSRLLSDRFSAERPKGSFSTLEIQRTEQGDSAMYLCASSPRGGANQPQHFGDGTRLSIL.

Notes on this clone: Other DNA sequences of this sample code for an identical CDR3. The chain combines TRBV29-1 with TRBJ1-5, with a possible D match to TRBD1 (5 bases). Germline CDR1 reads SQVTM; CDR2 reads ANQGSEA. The CDR3 runs 12 residues. V was cut by 4 bases and J by 5 bases, with 9 bases left in between. CDR3: CSVGQGDQPQHF. The CDR3 DNA is TGCAGCGTTGGGCAAGGGGATCAGCCCCAGCATTTT.

The chain employs TRBV11-3 and TRBJ2-1, with a possible D match to TRBD1 (6 bases). The V gene lost 8 bases and the J gene lost 4 bases, with 18 bases spanning the gap. Germline lookup yields CDR1 SGHNT and CDR2 YENEEA. CDR3 length: 15 residues. CDR3 coding DNA: TGTGCCAGCCTCTGGGACAAACCACTATACAATGAGCAGTTCTTC. Its translation is CASLWDKPLYNEQFF. Full variable domain (missing parts from reference TRBV11-3 and TRBJ2-1): EAGVVQSPRYKIIEKKQPVAFWCNPISGHNTLYWYLQNLGQGPELLIRYENEEAVDDSQLPKDRFSAERLKGVDSTLKIQPAELGDSAVYLCASLWDKPLYNEQFFGPGTRLTVL.